What follows are 14 T cell receptor beta chains derived from one specimen sequenced in a study of blood T cells in healthy people across ages. A sample-barcoded 5' primer and a J-beta primer mix were used in a second PCR of roughly 6 to 11 cycles. MiXCR, run by TCRdb on the 5' RACE reads, gives a single entry per CDR3 protein. This sample carries about 780,000 distinct CDR3 sequences, under 30% of them seen once, and the ten largest clones take under 3%. Separately, the same data were catalogued under a study of T cells of mothers and their children.

Sequencing input: blood. The receptors were sampled from a boy between 10 and 17 years old in good health.

This clonotype showed up just a few times. The CDR3 end shows no conserved phenylalanine or tryptophan, and so a read error is likely. The J gene is TRBJ1-1, the V gene TRBV10-3, with D possibly matching TRBD1 (5 bases). The germline V gene has CDR1 ENHRY and CDR2 SYGVKD. Trimming shortened V by 7 bases and J by 5 bases, and 17 bases separated the two germline ends. This CDR3 is 14 amino acids long. CDR3 in DNA: TGTGCCATCACGGACACTCTCATAGGGACTGAAGCTTTCCTT. It specifies CAITDTLIGTEAFL.

Concerning this clonotype itself: One junction end does not reproduce the germline sequence, and a read error may be involved. This chain joins TRBV2 and TRBJ2-5; the match to TRBD2 covers 7 bases. The CDR3 sequence is 12 residues long. CDR1 SNHLY and CDR2 FYNNEI come from the germline V gene. The CDR3 loop is CASSDTSVRPFF. The CDR3 coding sequence is TGTGCCAGCAGCGATACTAGCGTTAGACCGTTCTTC.

The rearrangement links TRBV20-1 to TRBJ1-5; D not certain. CDR1 is DFQATT and CDR2 is SNEGSKA in the germline V gene (reference sequence). V lost 0 bases and J lost 5, with 8 bases in between. The CDR3 has 13 amino acids. CDR3 sequence: CSARDPGHQPQHF. In DNA form, the CDR3 reads TGCAGTGCTAGAGATCCGGGCCATCAGCCCCAGCATTTT.

The chain carries TRBV28 and TRBJ1-2; 8 bases are a match to TRBD1. Looked up from germline, CDR1 is MDHEN and CDR2 is SYDVKM. V gave up 5 bases and J gave up 1 base; unmatched junction bases: 9. CDR3 length: 16 amino acids. This chain's CDR3 is CASSAPRDRINYGYTF. The CDR3 bases are TGTGCCAGCAGTGCACCAAGGGACAGGATTAACTATGGCTACACCTTC.

This clonotype has a handful of counts. The gene calls are TRBV7-2 and TRBJ2-7; D is uncertain. From germline, CDR1 is SGHTA and CDR2 FQGNSA. The CDR3 extends over 11 amino acids. V was pared by 6 bases and J by 7 bases, with 10 bases between. CDR3 in amino acids: CASSRAREQYF. The CDR3 DNA follows: TGTGCCAGCAGTAGGGCCAGGGAGCAGTACTTC.

The rearrangement uses TRBV10-3 and TRBJ1-4; the match to TRBD1 covers 7 bases. This CDR3 comprises 12 residues. In germline, CDR1 is ENHRY, CDR2 SYGVKD. Trimming took 10 bases from V and 5 from J; bases not matched to a gene: 4. CDR3 nucleotides: TGTGCCACCCGACAGGGAAATGAAAAACTGTTTTTT. This gives the protein CATRQGNEKLFF.

This chain uses TRBV25-1 with TRBJ1-5, with TRBD1 matching over 7 bases. V dropped 5 bases and J dropped 5; count of bases not matched to a gene: 9. This CDR3 spans 15 amino acids. In germline, CDR1 is MGHDK, CDR2 SYGVNS. The CDR3 here is CASSSTTGRDQPQHF. The CDR3 region has the DNA TGTGCCAGCAGTTCGACGACAGGGAGGGATCAGCCCCAGCATTTT. Full variable domain (missing parts from reference TRBV25-1 and TRBJ1-5): EADIYQTPRYLVIGTGKKITLECSQTMGHDKMYWYQQDPGMELHLIHYSYGVNSTEKGDLSSESTVSRIRTEHFPLTLESARPSHTSQYLCASSSTTGRDQPQHFGDGTRLSIL.

The rearrangement links TRBV5-1 to TRBJ2-5; D is uncertain. V lost 0 bases to trimming and J lost 5 bases, with 17 bases between them. The germline V gene has CDR1 SGHRS and CDR2 YFSETQ. This CDR3 is 16 amino acids long. The CDR3 here is CASSLASDPMGETQYF. In DNA, the CDR3 is TGCGCCAGCAGCTTGGCTTCGGACCCAATGGGGGAGACCCAGTACTTC.

This chain connects TRBV7-3 to TRBJ2-7; D might be TRBD2 (5 bases). Per the germline V gene, CDR1 is SGHTA and CDR2 is FQGTGA. This CDR3 has 14 residues. The V gene lost 5 bases and the J gene lost 6 bases, with 17 bases spanning the gap. For the CDR3, the DNA is TGTGCCAGCAGCACGACGGCCGGGGTGAGCGAGCAGTACTTC. It translates to CASSTTAGVSEQYF.

The chain couples TRBV20-1 to TRBJ2-5; 9 bases map to TRBD1. The DNA end favors TRBJ2-1, so the J call may be wrong. The CDR3 runs to 15 residues. Germline V gene sequence: CDR1 DFQATT, CDR2 SNEGSKA (reference sequence). The CDR3 DNA reads as TGCAGTGCGACCATCAGGACAGGGGTCCACAATGAGCAGTTCTTC. It encodes CSATIRTGVHNEQFF.

The chain uses TRBV28 and TRBJ2-3; D is unresolved. Trimming shortened V by 3 bases and J by 5 bases, and 6 bases separated the two germline ends. Germline lookup yields CDR1 MDHEN and CDR2 SYDVKM. This CDR3 region has 12 residues. The CDR3 bases are TGTGCCAGCAGTTTGTGGCAAGATACGCAGTATTTT. Amino acid sequence: CASSLWQDTQYF.

This clonotype was counted only a few times. The chain joins TRBV6-5 to TRBJ1-4; D is ambiguous. CDR1 and CDR2 (germline): MNHEY, SVGAGI. Trimming took off 2 bases at V and 13 bases at J, with 17 bases between the two ends. CDR3 length: 14 amino acids. The CDR3 loop reads CASSYGPPRDRLFF. CDR3 nucleotide sequence: TGTGCCAGCAGTTACGGTCCTCCCCGAGATCGACTGTTTTTT.

A few counts support this clonotype. This chain connects TRBV20-1 to TRBJ2-5; D is unresolved. Germline V gene data show CDR1 as DFQATT and CDR2 as SNEGSKA (reference sequence). Trimming stripped 0 bases from V and 3 bases from J, with 11 bases between. This CDR3 is 14 amino acids long. CDR3 in DNA: TGCAGTGCTAGAGATTGGGCTACCAAAGAGACCCAGTACTTC. Translated: CSARDWATKETQYF.

V is TRBV20-1 and J is TRBJ1-4; TRBD1 agrees at 7 bases. This CDR3 comprises 13 residues. V lost 5 bases, J lost 7 bases, and 7 bases stayed unmatched. The germline V gene encodes CDR1 DFQATT and CDR2 SNEGSKA (reference sequence). The CDR3 bases are TGCAGTGCTCGACAGGGTACCCCTGAAAAACTGTTTTTT. It yields the protein CSARQGTPEKLFF.